This entry lists 23 T cell receptor beta chains sequenced from one sample in a study of cytomegalovirus exposure and HLA in healthy donors. PCR amplification relied on 60 Vbeta primers (plus 13 Jbeta primers). Generated by immunoSEQ multiplex PCR, the TCRdb table keeps only in-frame clones and is missing some. The sample contains around 300,000 clones, 72% of which appear only once. Material: PBMCs. The source is a female donor in good health and CMV-seronegative.

The chain combines TRBV5-6 with TRBJ1-1; unclear D gene. This CDR3 has 11 amino acids. V was cut by 2 bases and J by 4 bases, with 3 bases left in between. The V gene's germline CDR1 is SGHDT and CDR2 YYEEEE. Written as DNA, the CDR3 is TGTGCCAGCAGCTTCCTCACTGAAGCTTTCTTT. As protein: CASSFLTEAFF.

This CDR3 reads CASSHSATTSTDTQYF. The CDR3 DNA reads as TGTGCCAGCAGCCACTCCGCGACAACTAGCACAGATACGCAGTATTTT. This chain links TRBV7-8 with TRBJ2-3, with D unresolved. V lost 5 bases to trimming and J lost 0 bases, with 15 bases between them. The CDR3 is 16 residues long. Germline V gene sequence: CDR1 SGHVS, CDR2 FQNEAQ.

The chain combines TRBV12-5 with TRBJ2-3; TRBD2 matches at 8 bases. V trimming: 2 bases; J trimming: 4 bases; junction bases outside the gene matches: 2. The V gene's germline CDR1 is LGHNT and CDR2 FRNRAP. This CDR3 comprises 14 residues. CDR3 nucleotides: TGTGCTAGTGGTTTGACTAGCGGTGCAGATACGCAGTATTTT. Protein sequence: CASGLTSGADTQYF.

For this clone: The junction does not match germline at one end; this may be a read error. The chain employs TRBV4-1 and TRBJ2-4; 7 nucleotides align to TRBD1. The CDR3 sequence is 15 residues long. In germline, CDR1 is MGHRA, CDR2 YSYEKL. For the CDR3, the DNA is TGCGCCAGCAGCCAAGACTGGACAGGACGGAACATTCAGTACTTT. It codes for CASSQDWTGRNIQYF.

Concerning this clone: An end of the junction does not agree with germline; a read error may underlie this. The chain carries TRBV7-2 and TRBJ2-3; TRBD1 might be the D (5 bases). The germline V gene encodes CDR1 SGHTA and CDR2 FQGNSA. The CDR3 is 16 residues long. The CDR3 loop is CANSLYGLGGTDTQYF. CDR3 coding DNA: TGTGCCAACAGCTTATACGGGTTAGGGGGCACAGATACGCAGTATTTT.

V and J are TRBV19 and TRBJ1-1; D is possibly TRBD1 (5 bases). This CDR3 spans 15 amino acids. CDR1 LNHDA and CDR2 SQIVND come from the germline V gene (reference sequence). V gave up 10 bases and J gave up 1 base, with 19 bases separating them. The CDR3 coding sequence is TGTGCCAACCGGGACTACCGTAGACAGAACACTGAAGCTTTCTTT. Amino acids: CANRDYRRQNTEAFF.

CDR3 in amino acids: CASSQTSGINEQFF. CDR3 nucleotides: TGTGCCAGCAGTCAGACTAGCGGGATCAATGAGCAGTTCTTC. The V gene is TRBV28, the J gene TRBJ2-1, with 11 bases that match TRBD2. The CDR3 covers 14 residues. The germline V gene has CDR1 MDHEN and CDR2 SYDVKM. The ends lost 5 bases at V and 6 bases at J; junction bases unmatched: 3.

This rearrangement joins TRBV19 to TRBJ2-7; 7 nucleotides agree with TRBD2. Germline V gene sequence: CDR1 LNHDA, CDR2 SQIVND (reference sequence). V shed 6 bases and J 2 bases; nucleotides not matched to a gene: 19. The CDR3 runs 18 residues. Here the CDR3 reads CASSHLPALASSAYEQYF. The CDR3 bases are TGTGCCAGTAGCCATCTCCCCGCACTAGCGAGTAGCGCCTACGAGCAGTACTTC.

The chain combines TRBV6-5 with TRBJ2-1; possibly TRBD2 for D (5 bases). Trimming took 0 bases from V and 3 from J, leaving 9 bases between them. The germline CDR1 and CDR2 sequences are MNHEY and SVGAGI. This CDR3 contains 15 residues. CDR3 in amino acids: CASSYSGLYYNEQFF. In DNA form, the CDR3 reads TGTGCCAGCAGTTACTCAGGACTTTACTACAATGAGCAGTTCTTC.

This chain connects TRBV5-4 to TRBJ2-3; 8 bases line up with TRBD1. The CDR3 is 13 amino acids. Germline-derived CDR1 and CDR2 are SGHNT and YYREEE (reference sequence). With V trimmed by 6 bases and J by 6 bases, 6 bases remained unmatched. The CDR3 is CASNLQGVDTQYF. The CDR3 DNA is TGTGCCAGCAACCTACAGGGGGTGGATACGCAGTATTTT.

This chain connects TRBV5-1 to TRBJ2-5, with 8 bases identical to TRBD1. The CDR3 loop spans 15 amino acids. Trimming cost V 1 base and J 4 bases; bases outside gene matches: 6. Germline V lookup: CDR1 SGHRS, CDR2 YFSETQ. The CDR3 DNA reads TGCGCCAGCAGCTTGAACAGGGGGGATAGAGAGACCCAGTACTTC. This sequence encodes CASSLNRGDRETQYF.

V is TRBV2 and J is TRBJ1-6; TRBD1 agrees at 12 bases. This CDR3 has 16 residues. Germline lookup yields CDR1 SNHLY and CDR2 FYNNEI. With V trimmed by 7 bases and J by 10 bases, 11 bases remained unmatched. The CDR3, as DNA: TGTGCCAGCATTTTTGGGACAGGGGGCGTTGGATCACCCCTCCACTTT. Translated: CASIFGTGGVGSPLHF.

The chain couples TRBV5-1 to TRBJ2-7; D might be TRBD1 (6 bases). Per the germline V gene, CDR1 is SGHRS and CDR2 is YFSETQ. The CDR3 consists of 14 residues. V lost 3 bases and J 4 bases, leaving 14 bases between the germline ends. As DNA, the CDR3 is TGCGCCAGCAGCTCTACCGGGACAACTTACGAGCAGTACTTC. The encoded protein is CASSSTGTTYEQYF.

Here the CDR3 reads CASSGGIDEQFF. CDR3 DNA sequence: TGTGCCAGCAGCGGAGGAATCGATGAGCAGTTCTTC. This rearrangement joins TRBV9 to TRBJ2-1; no definite D call. The germline CDR1 and CDR2 sequences are SGDLS and YYNGEE. Trimming removed 3 bases at V and 8 bases at J, with 9 bases between. The CDR3 extends over 12 amino acids. Filled out from reference TRBV9 and TRBJ2-1, the complete variable domain reads DSGVTQTPKHLITATGQRVTLRCSPRSGDLSVYWYQQSLDQGLQFLIQYYNGEERAKGNILERFSAQQFPDLHSELNLSSLELGDSALYFCASSGGIDEQFFGPGTRLTVL.

The J gene is TRBJ2-3, the V gene TRBV6-5; 7 bases are a match to TRBD1. V lost 0 bases, J lost 5 bases, and 8 bases stayed unmatched. Germline V gives CDR1 MNHEY, CDR2 SVGAGI. The CDR3 extends over 16 amino acids. The CDR3 protein is CASSYSTGDLGDTQYF. As DNA, the CDR3 is TGTGCCAGCAGTTACTCTACAGGGGATTTGGGAGATACGCAGTATTTT.

This clone was seen a handful of times. The chain couples TRBV15 to TRBJ2-7; D is possibly TRBD1 (6 bases). There are 14 residues in the CDR3. Trimming pared 4 bases from V and 0 bases from J, leaving 10 bases between. Germline V gives CDR1 LNHNV, CDR2 YYDKDF (reference sequence). The CDR3 here is CATSTTDSSYEQYF. DNA for the CDR3: TGTGCCACCAGCACGACGGACAGCTCCTACGAGCAGTACTTC. The variable domain in full, completed from reference TRBV15 and TRBJ2-7, reads DAMVIQNPRYQVTQFGKPVTLSCSQTLNHNVMYWYQQKSSQAPKLLFHYYDKDFNNEADTPDNFQSRRPNTSFCFLDIRSPGLGDTAMYLCATSTTDSSYEQYFGPGTRLTVT.

The V and J genes are TRBV15 and TRBJ2-2; D is unresolved. V gave up 0 bases and J gave up 3 bases, with 14 bases separating them. Germline V CDR1 and CDR2: LNHNV, YYDKDF (reference sequence). The CDR3 runs to 17 residues. The CDR3 nucleotides are TGTGCCACCAGCAGAGATGGGCAGCAATTCTACACCGGGGAGCTGTTTTTT. Translation: CATSRDGQQFYTGELFF.

The chain combines TRBV5-8 with TRBJ2-1; TRBD2 is a possible D gene (5 bases). Per the germline V gene, CDR1 is SGHTS and CDR2 is YDEGEE. The CDR3 is 11 residues long. Trimming pared 6 bases from V and 9 bases from J, leaving 10 bases between. The CDR3 DNA is TGTGCCAGCATCCGGGAAGGTGAGCAGTTCTTC. Encoded protein: CASIREGEQFF.

This clone has only one observation. The chain employs TRBV7-8 and TRBJ1-1, with 9 bases lining up with TRBD1. The CDR3 is 15 amino acids. CDR1 and CDR2 from the germline V gene are SGHVS and FQNEAQ. V lost 2 bases to trimming and J lost 3 bases; unmatched junction nucleotides: 4. CDR3 region: CASSLLGQGHTEAFF. DNA of the CDR3: TGTGCCAGCAGCTTACTGGGACAGGGCCACACTGAAGCTTTCTTT.

This clone was counted only a few times. This rearrangement joins TRBV4-2 to TRBJ2-2; TRBD2 aligns across 13 bases. Germline V gene data show CDR1 as LGHNA and CDR2 as YNFKEQ. This CDR3 is 17 amino acids long. Unmatched junction bases numbered 10, after V lost 4 bases and J lost 8 bases. The chain's CDR3 is CASSPTTSGRARGELFF. CDR3 coding DNA: TGTGCCAGCAGCCCGACCACTAGCGGGAGGGCGCGTGGGGAGCTGTTTTTT.

The rearrangement joins TRBV15 to TRBJ2-5, with 10 bases aligning to TRBD2. The J call could be wrong; TRBJ2-7 is a better fit for the DNA end. CDR3 size: 17 residues. CDR1 LNHNV and CDR2 YYDKDF come from the germline V gene (reference sequence). The CDR3, as DNA: TGTGCCACCAGCAGAGGGGCCGGGACTAGCGTTGCCTACGAGCAGTACTTC. This gives the protein CATSRGAGTSVAYEQYF.

This chain joins TRBV6-4 and TRBJ2-3; tentative D call: TRBD2 (5 bases). Germline-derived CDR1 and CDR2 are MRHNA and SNTAGT. Between the trimmed V and J ends, which lost 3 bases and 2 bases, there was a span of 15 bases. CDR3 length: 16 residues. CDR3 bases: TGTGCCAGCAGTGAGTCCAGCGGAACTCACACAGATACGCAGTATTTT. This gives the protein CASSESSGTHTDTQYF.

About this clone: Compared with germline, one end of the junction differs, possibly owing to a read error. Distinct nucleotide sequences in the sample also encode this CDR3. This chain joins TRBV4-1 and TRBJ1-4; 10 nucleotides match TRBD1. This CDR3 is built from 18 residues. CDR1 and CDR2 (germline): MGHRA, YSYEKL. As DNA, the CDR3 is TGCGCCAGTAGCCAAGACCGGGACAGGGGAATAACTAATGAAAAACTGTTTTTT. The encoded protein is CASSQDRDRGITNEKLFF.